Shown below are 10 T cell receptor beta chains from a single sample sequenced in a study of identical twins. Each CDR3 protein is one row after TCRdb ran MiXCR on the 5' RACE reads. Of 250,000 or so distinct CDR3 sequences in the sample, about 8.5% are singletons; the top ten hold approximately 3%. These same records also appear under a second study, on yellow fever vaccine responses in identical twins.

The sample taken for sequencing was CD8+ T cells sorted from blood. These receptors were taken from a woman between 18 and 30 years old in good health.

This clonotype showed up many times. The chain couples TRBV7-2 to TRBJ2-7, with D perhaps assigned TRBD1 or TRBD2 (5 bases each). The CDR3 contains 15 residues. Germline V CDR1 and CDR2: SGHTA, FQGNSA. V gave up 2 bases and J gave up 0 bases, with 11 bases separating them. The CDR3 is CASSLYGTTSYEQYF. The CDR3 bases are TGTGCCAGCAGCTTATACGGGACCACCTCCTACGAGCAGTACTTC.

This clonotype appeared a few times. The junction departs from germline at one end; a sequencing error may be responsible. The CDR3 loop reads CASSPYPGRIYAQYF. CDR3 bases: TGTGCCAGCAGCCCTTACCCCGGACGGATCTACGCGCAGTACTTC. The chain recombines TRBV11-2 with TRBJ2-7; D is unclear. Germline V gene sequence: CDR1 SGHAT, CDR2 FQNNGV. The CDR3 is 15 residues long.

This clonotype showed up many times. The V call is TRBV6-2 or TRBV6-3, the J call TRBJ2-7, with TRBD1 as a possible D gene (5 bases). The germline V gene encodes CDR1 MNHEY and CDR2 SVGEGT. Trimming stripped 9 bases from V and 3 bases from J, with 18 bases between. The CDR3 totals 14 residues. CDR3 coding DNA: TGTGCCAGTGAATCCTCGGACATGGACTACGAGCAGTACTTC. Translating gives CASESSDMDYEQYF.

This clonotype was detected ten times or more. The chain combines TRBV7-2 with TRBJ2-7; 8 bases agree with TRBD1. This CDR3 has 15 residues. CDR1 and CDR2 from the germline V gene are SGHTA and FQGNSA. With 1 base clipped from V and 3 bases from J, the junction kept 5 bases outside the gene matches. Here the CDR3 DNA reads TGTGCCAGCAGCTTAGTTGCGGACAGGGACTACGAGCAGTACTTC. Its protein is CASSLVADRDYEQYF.

The CDR3 is CASSFGWTSGTPGTGELFF. The CDR3 DNA reads as TGTGCCAGCAGCTTTGGGTGGACTAGCGGTACTCCAGGGACCGGGGAGCTGTTTTTT. The V call is TRBV5-6, the J call TRBJ2-2; 10 nucleotides align to TRBD2. V lost 2 bases and J lost 5; bases outside the gene matches: 15. CDR1 is SGHDT, CDR2 YYEEEE, per germline. The length of the CDR3 is 19 residues.

The sample holds a few counts of this clonotype. The DNA of the CDR3 is TGTGCCAGCAGCCGGACTAGCGGGGGAAACACAGATACGCAGTATTTT. Translation gives CASSRTSGGNTDTQYF. The genes are TRBV7-9 and TRBJ2-3, with 13 bases identical to TRBD2. This CDR3 is built from 16 residues. The trim removed 5 bases at V and 2 bases at J, leaving 4 bases unmatched. In germline, CDR1 is SEHNR, CDR2 FQNEAQ (reference sequence).

This clonotype was seen repeatedly, ten times or more. The chain combines TRBV27 with TRBJ2-5; D might be TRBD2 (6 bases). This CDR3 region has 15 residues. Germline CDR1 reads MNHEY; CDR2 reads SMNVEV (reference sequence). Between the trimmed V and J ends, which lost 2 bases and 5 bases, there was a span of 15 bases. CDR3 amino acids: CASSLGGFLGETQYF. DNA for the CDR3: TGTGCCAGCAGTTTAGGAGGGTTCTTGGGTGAGACCCAGTACTTC.

This clonotype was seen a handful of times. The rearrangement links TRBV24-1 to TRBJ2-1; D may be TRBD1 (5 bases). Trimming took 5 bases from V and 3 from J, leaving 16 bases between them. Germline values: CDR1 KGHDR, CDR2 SFDVKD. The CDR3 covers 16 residues. The CDR3, as DNA: TGTGCCACCAGTGGATCCTCCCCACAGGTCTACAATGAGCAGTTCTTC. As protein: CATSGSSPQVYNEQFF.

The CDR3 DNA follows: TGTGCCAGCAGTGGTGGGACAGGGTCAACGGATGAGCAGTTCTTC. As protein: CASSGGTGSTDEQFF. The chain combines TRBV6-1 with TRBJ2-1; TRBD1 matches 9 bases. Germline CDR1 is MNHNS and CDR2 is SASEGT. Losses at the gene ends were 4 bases for V and 8 bases for J; bases not matched to a gene: 9. The CDR3 has 15 amino acids.

In this sample, this clonotype turned up a few times. This chain connects TRBV2 to TRBJ2-1; D perhaps matches TRBD1 (6 bases). CDR3 length: 12 amino acids. Between the trimmed V and J ends, which lost 8 bases and 4 bases, there was a span of 9 bases. Germline V CDR1 and CDR2: SNHLY, FYNNEI. CDR3 loop: CASQGGYNEQFF. The CDR3 DNA reads TGTGCCAGCCAAGGGGGTTACAATGAGCAGTTCTTC.